The following is a T cell receptor beta chain sequence with its context. Its target is not known. Germline CDR1 reads SQVTM; CDR2 reads ANQGSEA. The CDR3 is 14 amino acids. The sample is drawn from a study of T cells expressing NK-cell markers. Study details: Source material for TCR beta repertoires consisted of sorted CD3+CD56+NKG2C+, CD3+CD56+NKG2C- and CD3+CD56-NKG2C+ T cells. Eight donors were sequenced, of whom seven were HCMV-seropositive, while the remaining one was HCMV-seronegative.

TCRdb reprocessed the 5' RACE reads and stores each CDR3 protein as one record, lacking DNA. The table for this sample gives 90,000 to 130,000 distinct CDR3 sequences. Study results and caveats: Expanded clones of NKG2C+ T cells had an unclear HCMV specificity. Roughly 1.0-7.0% of CD8+ T cells in several donors belonged to dominant NKG2C+ clonotypes.

Material: blood T cells: a sorted CD56 or NKG2C T cell subset, CD4+ or CD8+ T cells, or bulk PBMC T cells (not recorded which). The receptor was isolated from a woman between 18 and 70 years old in good health. This chain connects TRBV29-1 to TRBJ2-2; TCRdb's D call of TRBD1 is untestable without DNA. CDR3 residues: CSVWTGANTGELFF.